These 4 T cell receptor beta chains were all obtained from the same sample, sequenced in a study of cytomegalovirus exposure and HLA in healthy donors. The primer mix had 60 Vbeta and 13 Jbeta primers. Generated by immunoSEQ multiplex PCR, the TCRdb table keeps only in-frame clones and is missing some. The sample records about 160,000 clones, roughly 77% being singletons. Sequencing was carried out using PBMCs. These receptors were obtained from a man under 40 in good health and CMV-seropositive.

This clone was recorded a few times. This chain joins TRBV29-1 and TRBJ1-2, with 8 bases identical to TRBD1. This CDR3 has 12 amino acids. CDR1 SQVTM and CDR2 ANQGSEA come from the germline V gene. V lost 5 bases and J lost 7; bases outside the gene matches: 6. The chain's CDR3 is CSVSQGASGYTF. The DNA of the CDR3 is TGCAGCGTTTCCCAGGGGGCGAGTGGCTACACCTTC.

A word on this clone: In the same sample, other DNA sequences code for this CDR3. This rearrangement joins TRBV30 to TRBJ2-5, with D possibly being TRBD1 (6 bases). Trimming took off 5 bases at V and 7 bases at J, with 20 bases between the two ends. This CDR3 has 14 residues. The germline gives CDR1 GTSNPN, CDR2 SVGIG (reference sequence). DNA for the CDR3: TGTGCCTGGGCCCAGGCAGGGCTAGGGGGGACCCAGTACTTC. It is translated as CAWAQAGLGGTQYF. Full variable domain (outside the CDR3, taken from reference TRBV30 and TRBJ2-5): SQTIHQWPATLVQPVGSPLSLECTVEGTSNPNLYWYRQAAGRGLQLLFYSVGIGQISSEVPQNLSASRPQDRQFILSSKKLLLSDSGFYLCAWAQAGLGGTQYFGPGTRLLVL.

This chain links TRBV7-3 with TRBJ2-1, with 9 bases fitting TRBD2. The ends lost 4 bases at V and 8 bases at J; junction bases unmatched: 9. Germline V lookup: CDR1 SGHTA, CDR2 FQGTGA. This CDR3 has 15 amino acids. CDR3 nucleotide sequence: TGTGCCAGCAGCTATGTAGCGGGGGCCCCCCATGAGCAGTTCTTC. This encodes CASSYVAGAPHEQFF.

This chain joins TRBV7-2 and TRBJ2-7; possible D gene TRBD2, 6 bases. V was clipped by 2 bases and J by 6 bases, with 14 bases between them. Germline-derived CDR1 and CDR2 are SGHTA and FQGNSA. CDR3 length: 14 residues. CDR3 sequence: CASSLNPGVGEQYF. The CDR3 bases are TGTGCCAGCAGCTTAAATCCGGGGGTGGGCGAGCAGTACTTC.